These 13 T cell receptor beta chains were all obtained from the same sample, sequenced in a study of Graves' ophthalmopathy and Graves' hyperthyroidism. Using RNA transcripts, the TCR beta CDR3 regions were amplified. First-round RT-PCR with HTBI primers preceded a second-round multiplex PCR. TCRdb itself ran the multiplex PCR reads through MiXCR, one entry per CDR3 protein. The sample holds around 670,000 distinct CDR3 sequences, roughly 40% seen once. The source material was peripheral blood. Receptor source: an adult man with Graves' ophthalmopathy.

Points on this clonotype: Its ends do not fully match the called genes, so a read error is possible. The chain employs TRBV7-9 and TRBJ1-1; 10 bases agree with TRBD1. Germline CDR1 reads SEHNR; CDR2 reads FQNEAQ (reference sequence). The CDR3 length is 13 residues. The CDR3 bases are TGTCCCAGCAGCCTGACAGGGGGCCGTATAGCTTTCTTT. This sequence encodes CPSSLTGGRIAFF.

This clonotype was found many times. This rearrangement joins TRBV7-8 to TRBJ1-6; 7 bases map to TRBD1. The germline CDR1 and CDR2 sequences are SGHVS and FQNEAQ. This CDR3 is 16 amino acids long. The trim removed 3 bases at V and 5 bases at J, leaving 7 bases unmatched. CDR3: CASSLAGTVNNSPLHF. The DNA of the CDR3 is TGTGCCAGCAGCTTGGCTGGGACAGTTAATAATTCACCCCTCCACTTT.

This clonotype has just a few counts. One junction end does not reproduce the germline sequence, and a read error may be involved. This chain joins TRBV19 and TRBJ2-6; 8 bases match TRBD1. The CDR3 is 14 amino acids. The germline V gene has CDR1 LNHDA and CDR2 SQIVND (reference sequence). For the CDR3, the DNA is TGTGCCAGTAGTCAGATGCAGGGGGCCGGCGCTGAAGCTTTC. Translating it yields CASSQMQGAGAEAF.

As regards this clonotype: A much larger clone lies a single base off, so this may be a read error. The chain's CDR3 is CASSVTTGTGYTF. CDR3 DNA sequence: TGTGCCAGCAGCGTAACAACAGGGACAGGCTACACCTTC. This chain connects TRBV9 to TRBJ1-2; TRBD1 might be the D (6 bases). V was trimmed by 1 base and J by 8 bases, leaving 12 bases between them. Germline assignment: CDR1 SGDLS and CDR2 YYNGEE. The CDR3 is 13 residues long.

As to this clonotype: Its ends do not fully match the called genes, so a read error is possible. The V call is TRBV7-3, the J call TRBJ1-3; D is possibly TRBD1 (5 bases). The CDR3 extends over 15 amino acids. CDR1 and CDR2 from the germline V gene are SGHTA and FQGTGA. Written as DNA, the CDR3 is TGTGCCGGCAGCTTAAGTGGGACGGCGGGAAACACCATATATTTT. Protein product: CAGSLSGTAGNTIYF. The full variable domain, with the rest looked up from reference TRBV7-3 and TRBJ1-3, is GAGVSQTPSNKVTEKGKYVELRCDPISGHTALYWYRQSLGQGPEFLIYFQGTGAADDSGLPNDRFFAVRPEGSVSTLKIQRTERGDSAVYLCAGSLSGTAGNTIYFGEGSWLTVV.

The gene calls are TRBV7-2 and TRBJ1-5, with D possibly matching TRBD1 (5 bases). The CDR3 totals 15 residues. V was cut by 5 bases and J by 5 bases, with 16 bases left in between. Germline V gene data show CDR1 as SGHTA and CDR2 as FQGNSA. CDR3 in amino acids: CASSQALGVDQPQHF. The CDR3 coding sequence is TGTGCCAGCAGCCAAGCGCTAGGGGTTGATCAGCCCCAGCATTTT.

The V gene is TRBV10-2, the J gene TRBJ1-1; D not resolved. The CDR3 contains 15 residues. CDR1 and CDR2 from the germline V gene are WSHSY and SAAADI. V dropped 6 bases and J dropped 7 bases, with 21 bases sitting between them. DNA of the CDR3: TGCGCCAGCAGCCAACGCAAGTTTCCCTCAGGTGAAGCTTTCTTT. Translation: CASSQRKFPSGEAFF.

The chain employs TRBV19 and TRBJ1-6; 9 positions agree with TRBD1. Germline V gene data show CDR1 as LNHDA and CDR2 as SQIVND (reference sequence). J was trimmed by 5 bases and V by 5 bases; bases with no gene match: 7. CDR3 length: 16 residues. Written as DNA, the CDR3 is TGTGCCAGTAGTCCCCGGGGACAGGGACATAATTCACCCCTCCACTTT. As protein: CASSPRGQGHNSPLHF.

CDR3 residues: CAGTSARTRVPAFF. For the CDR3, the DNA is TGTGCCGGCACCTCCGCCCGAACGAGGGTACCAGCTTTCTTT. The rearrangement uses TRBV11-1 and TRBJ1-1, with no clear D. From germline, CDR1 is SGHAT and CDR2 FQDESV (reference sequence). This CDR3 has 14 amino acids. V was shortened by 11 bases and J by 10 bases, with 26 bases between the two germline ends.

The J gene is TRBJ2-2, the V gene TRBV14; no firm D call. V was cut by 8 bases and J by 2 bases, with 9 bases left in between. CDR3 size: 13 residues. Germline CDR1 reads SGHDN; CDR2 reads FVKESK. The CDR3 here is CASLRANTGELFF. CDR3 coding DNA: TGTGCCAGCCTCCGGGCCAACACCGGGGAGCTGTTTTTT.

This clonotype was detected many times. The chain combines TRBV7-9 with TRBJ1-1; D gene unclear. Germline values: CDR1 SEHNR, CDR2 FQNEAQ (reference sequence). V lost 5 bases to trimming and J lost 11 bases, with 12 bases between them. The length of the CDR3 is 11 residues. The CDR3: CASSRSPLAFF. The CDR3 region has the DNA TGTGCCAGCAGCCGTTCTCCCCTGGCTTTCTTT.

V is TRBV20-1 and J is TRBJ1-6; D call uncertain. The V gene lost 3 bases and the J gene lost 5 bases, with 14 bases spanning the gap. Germline CDR1 DFQATT, CDR2 SNEGSKA (reference sequence). The CDR3 loop spans 15 amino acids. Here the CDR3 reads CSASTGNKHNSPLHF. The CDR3 DNA reads TGCAGTGCTAGTACCGGAAATAAGCATAATTCACCCCTCCACTTT.

This clonotype was observed a few times. The J gene is TRBJ1-1, the V gene TRBV12-3 or TRBV12-4; D gene ambiguous. CDR3 length equals 15 residues. Trimming pared 1 base from V and 3 bases from J, leaving 12 bases between. DNA of the CDR3: TGTGCCAGCAGTTTAGAATGGGGTGAGGACACTGAAGCTTTCTTT. This gives the protein CASSLEWGEDTEAFF.